This T cell receptor beta chain is from a study of blood T cell repertoires in COVID-19. This CDR3 comprises 15 residues. Trimming cost V 0 bases and J 7 bases; bases outside gene matches: 6. Germline CDR1 is SGDLS and CDR2 is YYNGEE. Assignments of participants to cohorts depended upon their own reported clinical history. Here immunoSEQ multiplex PCR was the method, and the copy in TCRdb shows in-frame clones only, minus some. The sample has about 140,000 clones; almost 85% are singletons. The genes are TRBV9 and TRBJ1-4; TRBD1 aligns across 7 bases. The sample was PBMCs or T cells enriched from blood (not recorded which). This clonotype was obtained from a man aged 40-55 years with acute COVID-19. The CDR3 DNA reads as TGTGCCAGCAGCGTAGGAGGGGGCAGGGGTGAAAAACTGTTTTTT. Protein sequence: CASSVGGGRGEKLFF.